The source of this T cell receptor (beta chain) is a study of cytomegalovirus exposure and HLA in healthy donors. The V end lost 4 bases, the J end lost 2 bases, and 10 bases lay between the germline ends. The CDR3 covers 14 residues. Germline V gene data show CDR1 as SGHVS and CDR2 as FQNEAQ. Vbeta (60) and Jbeta (13) primers were used in the PCR. TCRdb keeps only in-frame clones here, not all; method: immunoSEQ multiplex PCR. Of 250,000 to 350,000 clones in the sample, 86% were seen once. Remarks on this clone: What it binds is unknown.

Regarding the study as a whole: As immune exposure information, only CMV serostatus was available.

The V gene is TRBV7-8, the J gene TRBJ2-3, with D perhaps TRBD1 (6 bases). The sample consisted of PBMCs. This receptor was obtained from a man aged 40-49 years in good health and CMV-seropositive. CDR3 protein: CASSYRALTDTQYF. Here the CDR3 DNA reads TGTGCCAGCAGCTACAGGGCTCTCACAGATACGCAGTATTTT.